Listed here is a single TCR beta chain. Produced via immunoSEQ multiplex PCR; TCRdb's table is partial and in-frame only. The data contain 140,000 to 150,000 clones, more than 85% of them singletons. The V end lost 5 bases, the J end lost 4 bases, and 11 bases lay between the germline ends. The germline V gene has CDR1 SGHTA and CDR2 FQGTGA. The CDR3 spans 13 residues. This entry is derived from a study of control samples from healthy donors and cancer patients. The sequenced sample consisted of blood. The sequence came from a man aged 25-45 years in good health. This rearrangement joins TRBV7-3 to TRBJ1-1; D is ambiguous. CDR3 region: CASSDGWGTEAFF. The CDR3 DNA sequence: TGTGCCAGCAGCGATGGATGGGGCACTGAAGCTTTCTTT.